One T cell receptor (beta chain) is described in this entry. Its matching antigen is unknown. The CDR3 extends over 15 amino acids. After removal of 1 base from V and 5 bases from J, the junction contained 3 bases not matched to a gene. The germline gives CDR1 SGHRS, CDR2 YFSETQ. This entry belongs to a study of T cell responses to AZD1222 COVID-19 vaccine. Study-level points and caveats: Researchers took repertoire samples only after the peak T cell response had come. Spike-wide coverage was observed for vaccine-associated CD4 TCRs, with dominant responses at 160-218 and 743-854.

This table comes from immunoSEQ multiplex PCR, and its TCRdb copy is limited to in-frame clones, with some not included. Among more than 60,000 clones listed, approximately 82% were seen once. Sequencing used peripheral blood, obtained on day 0 of AZD1222 vaccination. The receptor was isolated from an adult in good health. The chain uses TRBV5-1 and TRBJ2-1, with 10 bases matching TRBD2. The CDR3 here is CASSLSLAGHNEQFF. CDR3 nucleotides: TGCGCCAGCAGCTTGTCACTAGCGGGACACAATGAGCAGTTCTTC.